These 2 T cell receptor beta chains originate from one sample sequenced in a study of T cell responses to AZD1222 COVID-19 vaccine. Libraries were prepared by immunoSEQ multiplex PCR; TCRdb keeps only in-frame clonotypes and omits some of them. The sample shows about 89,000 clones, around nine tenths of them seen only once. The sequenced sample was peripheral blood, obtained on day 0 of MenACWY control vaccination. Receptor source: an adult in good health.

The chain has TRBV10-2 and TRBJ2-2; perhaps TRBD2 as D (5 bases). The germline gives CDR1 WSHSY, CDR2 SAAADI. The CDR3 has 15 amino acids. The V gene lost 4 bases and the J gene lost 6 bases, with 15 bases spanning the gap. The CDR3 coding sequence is TGCGCCAGCAGTGTTAGGTCTCGGGGTTCCGGGGAGCTGTTTTTT. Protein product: CASSVRSRGSGELFF.

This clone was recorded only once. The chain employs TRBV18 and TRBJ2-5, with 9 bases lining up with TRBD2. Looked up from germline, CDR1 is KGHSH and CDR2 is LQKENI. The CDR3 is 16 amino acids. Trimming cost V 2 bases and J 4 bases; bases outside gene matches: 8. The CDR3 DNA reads TGTGCCAGCTCACCAATAGAAGCGGGGGGCCTAGAGACCCAGTACTTC. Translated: CASSPIEAGGLETQYF.